The entry below describes one T cell receptor beta chain. The antigen is unknown. CDR3 length: 17 amino acids. V lost 1 base and J 0 bases, leaving 13 bases between the germline ends. Germline CDR1 and CDR2: SGHKS and YYEKEE (reference sequence). Measured with immunoSEQ multiplex PCR; TCRdb has only the in-frame clones, and not every one. In the table there are some 1.4 million clones, roughly 95% of which are singletons. The source of the sample is a study of shared clonotypes between healthy human individuals. Study results and limitations: In contrast to clonotypes shared by all four donors, non-shared clonotypes had lower generation probabilities.

The chain combines TRBV5-5 with TRBJ1-4, with unresolved D. The sequenced material came from naive CD4+ T cells sorted from blood. Subset described: CD45RA+ positively selected. The receptor comes from a man aged 25-40 years in good health. CDR3 sequence reads: CASSLILMPATNEKLFF. The CDR3 DNA reads TGTGCCAGCAGCTTGATATTGATGCCAGCAACTAATGAAAAACTGTTTTTT.